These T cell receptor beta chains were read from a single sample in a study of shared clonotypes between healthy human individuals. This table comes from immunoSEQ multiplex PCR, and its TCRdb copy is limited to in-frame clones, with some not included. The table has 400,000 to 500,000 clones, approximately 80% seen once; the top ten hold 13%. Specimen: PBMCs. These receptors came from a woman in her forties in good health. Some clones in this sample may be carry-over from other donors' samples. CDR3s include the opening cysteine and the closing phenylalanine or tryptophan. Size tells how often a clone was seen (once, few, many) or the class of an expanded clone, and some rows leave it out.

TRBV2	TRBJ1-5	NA	CASRDPGGPLDQPQHF
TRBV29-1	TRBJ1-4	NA	CSADSGAGGEKLFF
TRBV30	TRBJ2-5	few	CAWSVQRAEPTPRYF
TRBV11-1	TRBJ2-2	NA	CASRPSGNTGELFF
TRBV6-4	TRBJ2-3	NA	CASSDGRGGTDTQYF
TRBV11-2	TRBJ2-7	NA	CASSFYSSGSNHEQYF
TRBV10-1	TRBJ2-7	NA	CASSEAGVRPYEQYF
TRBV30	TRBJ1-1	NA	CAWGLGGRAFF
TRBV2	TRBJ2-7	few	CAGGQGEGYEQYF
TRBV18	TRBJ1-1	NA	CASSPLPGPDTEAFF
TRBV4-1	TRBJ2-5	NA	CASSQEGASYETQYF
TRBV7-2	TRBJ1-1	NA	CASSNTGVLNTEAFF
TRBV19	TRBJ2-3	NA	CASSMWGREDTQYF
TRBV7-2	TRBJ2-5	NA	CASSLEVGLAGVKTQYF
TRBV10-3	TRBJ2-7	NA	CAISEFSGYEQYF
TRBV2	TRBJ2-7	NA	CASSEWGTLSYEQYF
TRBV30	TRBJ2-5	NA	CAWGGGETQYF
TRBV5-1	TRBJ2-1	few	CASSLGATSGPTSSYNEQFF
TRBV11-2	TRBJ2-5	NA	CASRGTGVETQYF
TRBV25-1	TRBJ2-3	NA	CASRDRADTQYF
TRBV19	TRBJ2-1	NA	CASRGDRGRRTGEQFF
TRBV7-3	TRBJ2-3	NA	CASSAGSFADTQYF
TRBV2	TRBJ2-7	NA	CASSSQQGYEQYF
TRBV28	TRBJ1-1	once	CASSSPYRGQNTEAFF
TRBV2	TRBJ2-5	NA	CASSSGRAGETQYF
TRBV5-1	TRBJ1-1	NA	CASSLTALNTEAFF
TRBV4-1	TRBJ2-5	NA	CASSQVGRLYF
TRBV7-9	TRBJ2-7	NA	CASSIPLAGGSYEQYF
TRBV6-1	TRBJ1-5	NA	CASSDGRERPQHF
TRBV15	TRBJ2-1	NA	CATSREGRVEFF
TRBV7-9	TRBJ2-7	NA	CASSSTFTGGHEQYF
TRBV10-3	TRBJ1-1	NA	CAISEWTGNTEAFF
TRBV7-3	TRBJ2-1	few	CASSLRGSGSIYNEQFF
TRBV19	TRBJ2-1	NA	CASSIGGYNEQFF
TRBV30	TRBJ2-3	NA	CAWSVTSGADTQYF
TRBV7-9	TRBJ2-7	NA	CASSLARGVTSYEQYF
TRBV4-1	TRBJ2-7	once	CASSHIAGAVYEQYF
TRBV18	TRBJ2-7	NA	CASSPRQGVSYEQYF